This TCR beta chain was identified in a study of technical replicates of blood from a few donors. In germline, CDR1 is MNHEY, CDR2 SVGAGI. With 6 bases clipped from V and 5 bases from J, the junction kept 12 bases outside the gene matches. This CDR3 region has 15 residues. The data were produced by immunoSEQ multiplex PCR, yet TCRdb's version contains in-frame clones alone and is incomplete. The repertoire consists of about 13,000 clones, with 65% to 90% occurring once and the leading ten covering roughly 10%. The source of this sequence is a human donor in good health. The chain links TRBV6-5 to TRBJ1-2; 7 positions agree with TRBD1. The specimen sequenced was PBMCs. The CDR3 sequence: CASRPSGTDRYGYTF. CDR3 bases: TGTGCCAGCAGGCCTTCCGGGACAGACCGATATGGCTACACCTTC.